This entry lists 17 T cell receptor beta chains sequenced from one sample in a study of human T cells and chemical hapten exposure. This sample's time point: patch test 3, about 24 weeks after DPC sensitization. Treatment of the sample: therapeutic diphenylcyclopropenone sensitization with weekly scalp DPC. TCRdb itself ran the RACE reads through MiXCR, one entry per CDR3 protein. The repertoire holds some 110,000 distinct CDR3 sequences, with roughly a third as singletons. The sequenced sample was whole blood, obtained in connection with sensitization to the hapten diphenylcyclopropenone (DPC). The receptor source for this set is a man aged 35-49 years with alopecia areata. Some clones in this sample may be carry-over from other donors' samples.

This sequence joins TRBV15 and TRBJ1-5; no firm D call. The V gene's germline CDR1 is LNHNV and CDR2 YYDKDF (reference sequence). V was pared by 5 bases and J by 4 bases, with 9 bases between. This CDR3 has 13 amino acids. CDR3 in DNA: TGTGCCACCAGCCCCGGACCTAATCAGCCCCAGCATTTT. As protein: CATSPGPNQPQHF.

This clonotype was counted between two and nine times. The CDR3 sequence is CSVRQGADNIQYF. In DNA form, the CDR3 reads TGCAGCGTTAGACAGGGGGCGGATAACATTCAGTACTTC. The chain couples TRBV29-1 to TRBJ2-4; 10 positions agree with TRBD1. Trimming removed 5 bases from V and 7 bases from J; junction bases left unmatched: 5. Germline V gene lookup returns CDR1 SQVTM and CDR2 ANQGSEA. CDR3 length: 13 residues.

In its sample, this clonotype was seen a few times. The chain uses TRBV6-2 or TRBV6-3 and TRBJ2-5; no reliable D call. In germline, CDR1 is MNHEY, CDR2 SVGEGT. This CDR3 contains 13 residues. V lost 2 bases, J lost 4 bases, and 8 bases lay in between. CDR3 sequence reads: CASSYRGVETQYF. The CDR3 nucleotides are TGTGCCAGCAGTTACCGCGGCGTAGAGACCCAGTACTTC.

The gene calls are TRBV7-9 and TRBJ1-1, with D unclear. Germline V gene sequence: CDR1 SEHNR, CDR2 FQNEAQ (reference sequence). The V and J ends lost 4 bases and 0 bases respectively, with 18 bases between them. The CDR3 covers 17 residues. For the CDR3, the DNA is TGTGCCAGCAGCTCACTGGGTTCGAGGGAAGTGAACACTGAAGCTTTCTTT. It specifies CASSSLGSREVNTEAFF.

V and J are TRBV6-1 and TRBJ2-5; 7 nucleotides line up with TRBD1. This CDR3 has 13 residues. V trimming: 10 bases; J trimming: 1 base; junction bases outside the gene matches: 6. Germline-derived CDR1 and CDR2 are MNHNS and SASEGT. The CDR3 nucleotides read TGTGCCACCAATAGACAGGGCCAAGAGACCCAGTACTTC. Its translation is CATNRQGQETQYF.

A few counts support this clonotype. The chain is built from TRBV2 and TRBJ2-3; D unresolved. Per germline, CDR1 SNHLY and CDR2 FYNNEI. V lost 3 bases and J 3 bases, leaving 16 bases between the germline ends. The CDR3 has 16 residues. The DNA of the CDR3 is TGTGCCAGCAGTGAGGGTATAGGTCGGCGGACAGATACGCAGTATTTT. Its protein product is CASSEGIGRRTDTQYF.

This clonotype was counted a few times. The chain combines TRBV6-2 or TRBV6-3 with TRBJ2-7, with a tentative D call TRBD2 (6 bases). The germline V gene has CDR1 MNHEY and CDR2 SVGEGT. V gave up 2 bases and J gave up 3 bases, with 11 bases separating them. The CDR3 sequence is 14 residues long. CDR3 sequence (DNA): TGTGCCAGCAGTTACGTTGGTAGCGGCTACGAGCAGTACGTC. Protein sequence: CASSYVGSGYEQYV.

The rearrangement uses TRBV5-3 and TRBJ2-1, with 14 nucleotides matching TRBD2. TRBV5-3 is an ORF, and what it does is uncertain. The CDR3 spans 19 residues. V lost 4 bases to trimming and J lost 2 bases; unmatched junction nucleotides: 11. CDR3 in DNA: TGTGCCAGAAGCACCCCGGGACTAGCGGGAGAGGGAACCTACAATGAGCAGTTCTTC. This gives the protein CARSTPGLAGEGTYNEQFF.

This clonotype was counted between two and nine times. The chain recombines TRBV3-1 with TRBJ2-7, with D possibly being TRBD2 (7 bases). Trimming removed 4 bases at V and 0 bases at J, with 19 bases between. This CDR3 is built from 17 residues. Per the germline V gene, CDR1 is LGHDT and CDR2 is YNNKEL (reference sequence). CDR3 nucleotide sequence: TGTGCCAGCAGCCCAAGGGGGGGTAGAGGGTACTCCTACGAGCAGTACTTC. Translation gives CASSPRGGRGYSYEQYF.

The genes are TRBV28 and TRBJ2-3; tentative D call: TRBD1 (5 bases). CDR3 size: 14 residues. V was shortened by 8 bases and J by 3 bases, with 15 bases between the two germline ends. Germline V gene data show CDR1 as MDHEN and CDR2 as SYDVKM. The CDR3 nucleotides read TGTGCCAGCGCCGCCCCAGGGCCTACAGATACGCAGTATTTT. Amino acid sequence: CASAAPGPTDTQYF.

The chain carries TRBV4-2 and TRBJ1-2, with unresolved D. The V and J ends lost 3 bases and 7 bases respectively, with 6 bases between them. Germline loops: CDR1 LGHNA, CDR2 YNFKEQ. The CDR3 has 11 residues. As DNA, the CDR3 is TGTGCCAGCAGCCACCAGGCTGGCTACACCTTC. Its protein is CASSHQAGYTF.

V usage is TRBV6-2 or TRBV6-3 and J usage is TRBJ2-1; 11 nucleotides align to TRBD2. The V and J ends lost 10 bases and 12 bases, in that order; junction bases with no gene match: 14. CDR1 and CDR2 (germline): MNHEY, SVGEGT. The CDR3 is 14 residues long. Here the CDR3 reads CAISGLAAREAQFF. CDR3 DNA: TGTGCCATCTCGGGACTAGCGGCCCGAGAGGCGCAGTTCTTC.

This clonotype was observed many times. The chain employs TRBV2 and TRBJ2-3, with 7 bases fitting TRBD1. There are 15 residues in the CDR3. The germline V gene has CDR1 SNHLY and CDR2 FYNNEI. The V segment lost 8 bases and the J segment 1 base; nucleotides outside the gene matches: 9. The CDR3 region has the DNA TGTGCCAGCCTAAGAACAGGACAGGGCACAGATACGCAGTATTTT. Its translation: CASLRTGQGTDTQYF.

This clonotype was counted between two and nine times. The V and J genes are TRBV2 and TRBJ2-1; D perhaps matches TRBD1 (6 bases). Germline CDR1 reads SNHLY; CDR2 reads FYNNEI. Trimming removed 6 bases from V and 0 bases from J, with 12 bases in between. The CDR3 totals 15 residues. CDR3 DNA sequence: TGTGCCAGCAGGGTACAGGGTAGCTCCTACAATGAGCAGTTCTTC. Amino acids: CASRVQGSSYNEQFF.

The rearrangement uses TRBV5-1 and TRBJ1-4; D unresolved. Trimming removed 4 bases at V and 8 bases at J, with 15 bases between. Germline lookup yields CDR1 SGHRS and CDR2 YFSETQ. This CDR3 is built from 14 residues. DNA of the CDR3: TGCGCCAGCAGCCTAAGTTCGGACGGGGAAAAACTGTTTTTT. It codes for CASSLSSDGEKLFF.

CDR3 bases: TGTGCCAGCAGCGTAGGAGGGGATCACGGTCAGCCCCAGCATTTT. Translation gives CASSVGGDHGQPQHF. The chain joins TRBV9 to TRBJ1-5; possible D gene TRBD1, 5 bases. The ends were cut back, 0 bases at V and 6 bases at J, with 13 bases in the middle. Germline lookup yields CDR1 SGDLS and CDR2 YYNGEE. The CDR3 runs 15 residues.

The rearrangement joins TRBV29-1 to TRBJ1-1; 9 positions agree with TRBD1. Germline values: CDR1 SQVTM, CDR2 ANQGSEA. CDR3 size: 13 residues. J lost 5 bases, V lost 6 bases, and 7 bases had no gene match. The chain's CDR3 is CSVHRQGETEAFF. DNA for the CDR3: TGCAGCGTCCACAGACAGGGGGAAACTGAAGCTTTCTTT.